This T cell receptor (beta chain) was sequenced during a study of CD8 T cells in Susac syndrome. Random hexamers primed reverse transcription of about 0.45 to 1 ug RNA. Using its own MiXCR run on the immunoSEQ multiplex PCR reads, TCRdb lists one record per CDR3 protein. The sample carries about 210,000 distinct CDR3 sequences, about 96% recorded once. The CDR3 loop spans 15 amino acids. CDR1 and CDR2 from the germline V gene are LGHDT and YNNKEL (reference sequence). V shed 6 bases and J 2 bases; nucleotides not matched to a gene: 4. The rearrangement joins TRBV3-1 to TRBJ2-5, with 12 nucleotides matching TRBD2. The clonotype comes from a human donor with multiple sclerosis. The sequenced material came from CD4+ T cells from PBMCs. The CDR3 loop is CASRLAGGAQETQYF. CDR3 in DNA: TGTGCCAGCAGGCTAGCGGGGGGGGCGCAAGAGACCCAGTACTTC.